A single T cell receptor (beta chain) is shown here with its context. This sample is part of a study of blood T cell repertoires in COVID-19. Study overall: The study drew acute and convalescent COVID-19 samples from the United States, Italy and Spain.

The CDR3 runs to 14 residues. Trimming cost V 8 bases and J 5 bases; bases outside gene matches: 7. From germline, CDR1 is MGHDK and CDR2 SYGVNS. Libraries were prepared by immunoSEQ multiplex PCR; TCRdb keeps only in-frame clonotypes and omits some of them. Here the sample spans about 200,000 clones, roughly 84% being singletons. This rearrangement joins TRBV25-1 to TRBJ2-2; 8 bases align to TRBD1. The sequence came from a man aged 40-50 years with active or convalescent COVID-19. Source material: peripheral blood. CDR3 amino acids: CASLGQGNTGELFF. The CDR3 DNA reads TGTGCCAGCCTAGGACAGGGAAATACCGGGGAGCTGTTTTTT.